This TCR beta chain stems from a study of blood T cell repertoires in COVID-19. Data came from immunoSEQ multiplex PCR; TCRdb stores just in-frame clones and leaves some out. The sample lists about 330,000 clones, 80% to 90% occurring once. This clone appeared once. In germline, CDR1 is SGHAT, CDR2 FQNNGV. The CDR3 runs 17 residues. With 7 bases clipped from V and 3 bases from J, the junction kept 14 bases outside the gene matches. The sequencing input was PBMCs or T cells enriched from blood (not recorded which). The source of this sequence is a man under 40 who had recovered from COVID-19. The V call is TRBV11-2, the J call TRBJ2-3, with 9 bases aligning to TRBD1. This CDR3 is CASTLGGTGIVTDTQYF. CDR3 coding DNA: TGTGCCAGCACCCTGGGTGGGACAGGGATAGTTACAGATACGCAGTATTTT.